This TCR beta chain appears in the sequencing data of a study of OX40 agonist ivuxolimab in advanced cancers. Sequenced by immunoSEQ multiplex PCR; TCRdb stores in-frame clones only, minus some. The sample records roughly 23,000 clones, 80% to 90% being singletons. This clone has more than one count but fewer than ten. The CDR3 totals 15 residues. Per the germline V gene, CDR1 is SGHDN and CDR2 is FVKESK. V lost 1 base, J lost 4 bases, and 13 bases lay in between. The rearrangement joins TRBV14 to TRBJ1-2; D is possibly TRBD1 (5 bases). Material: CD4+ or CD8+ T cells sorted from blood, obtained in a trial of the OX40 agonist ivuxolimab. The TCR comes from an adult with an advanced solid tumor such as melanoma, head and neck, liver or kidney cancer. The CDR3 is CASSQVAGTSYGYTF. The CDR3 DNA is TGTGCCAGCAGCCAAGTCGCAGGGACCAGCTATGGCTACACCTTC.